What follows are 18 T cell receptor beta chains derived from one specimen sequenced in a study of CD4+ T cells in melanoma. TCRdb's table, derived via immunoSEQ multiplex PCR, lists solely in-frame clones and lacks some. The top ten clones hold approximately 1.5% of a sample with 110,000 to 150,000 clones, 80% to 95% of them seen once. Receptor source: a human donor with melanoma.

V usage is TRBV20-1 and J usage is TRBJ2-7, with D unresolved. Trimming cost V 3 bases and J 3 bases, with 3 bases left between them. The CDR3 spans 10 residues. Germline loops: CDR1 DFQATT, CDR2 SNEGSKA (reference sequence). The CDR3 region has the DNA TGCAGTGCTAGGGACTACGAGCAGTACTTC. It codes for CSARDYEQYF.

The J gene is TRBJ1-3, the V gene TRBV2; D remains ambiguous. V lost 4 bases and J 6 bases, leaving 16 bases between the germline ends. The germline gives CDR1 SNHLY, CDR2 FYNNEI. This CDR3 has 15 amino acids. As DNA, the CDR3 is TGTGCCAGCAGTGGGCTATTTGTAGGCACAAACACCATATATTTT. This codes for CASSGLFVGTNTIYF. The full variable domain, its missing parts supplied by reference TRBV2 and TRBJ1-3, is EPEVTQTPSHQVTQMGQEVILRCVPISNHLYFYWYRQILGQKVEFLVSFYNNEISEKSEIFDDQFSVERPDGSNFTLKIRSTKLEDSAMYFCASSGLFVGTNTIYFGEGSWLTVV.

The genes are TRBV7-2 and TRBJ2-5; 9 bases line up with TRBD1. The CDR3 extends over 13 amino acids. The germline V gene encodes CDR1 SGHTA and CDR2 FQGNSA. The trim removed 6 bases at V and 4 bases at J, leaving 3 bases unmatched. The CDR3 DNA reads TGTGCCAGCAGTTCGGACAGGGGAGAGACCCAGTACTTC. It yields the protein CASSSDRGETQYF.

This clone was detected a few times. The genes are TRBV19 and TRBJ1-4; possible D gene TRBD1, 5 bases. Germline V gene data show CDR1 as LNHDA and CDR2 as SQIVND (reference sequence). The CDR3 sequence is 13 residues long. V was clipped by 7 bases and J by 13 bases, with 19 bases between them. CDR3 residues: CASTPKMGVGLFF. In nucleotides, the CDR3 is TGTGCCAGTACCCCCAAAATGGGGGTCGGACTGTTTTTT.

This chain uses TRBV2 with TRBJ1-1, with 10 bases that match TRBD1. V lost 6 bases and J lost 6; bases outside the gene matches: 7. Germline CDR1 is SNHLY and CDR2 is FYNNEI. CDR3 size: 14 residues. The CDR3 DNA reads as TGTGCCAGCAGGAAGGGACAGGGGTTACCTGAAGCTTTCTTT. It codes for CASRKGQGLPEAFF. The full variable domain, in which reference TRBV2 and TRBJ1-1 provide the parts outside the CDR3, is EPEVTQTPSHQVTQMGQEVILRCVPISNHLYFYWYRQILGQKVEFLVSFYNNEISEKSEIFDDQFSVERPDGSNFTLKIRSTKLEDSAMYFCASRKGQGLPEAFFGQGTRLTVV.

This chain uses TRBV30 with TRBJ2-3; 14 positions match TRBD2. The trim removed 0 bases at V and 3 bases at J, leaving 5 bases unmatched. Per germline, CDR1 GTSNPN and CDR2 SVGIG (reference sequence). The CDR3 covers 17 residues. CDR3 coding DNA: TGTGCCTGGAGTGTATTCCGGACTAGCGGGGGGACAGATACGCAGTATTTT. This gives the protein CAWSVFRTSGGTDTQYF.

V usage is TRBV11-3 and J usage is TRBJ2-1; D may be TRBD2 (5 bases). Trimming shortened V by 5 bases and J by 1 base, and 9 bases separated the two germline ends. The germline V gene encodes CDR1 SGHNT and CDR2 YENEEA. The CDR3 is 14 amino acids. The CDR3 bases are TGTGCCAGCAGCGTTAGCGCTTCCTACAATGAGCAGTTCTTC. It is translated as CASSVSASYNEQFF.

This chain connects TRBV10-2 to TRBJ1-4; unclear D gene. This CDR3 contains 15 residues. V was clipped by 1 base and J by 0 bases, with 6 bases between them. Germline CDR1 reads WSHSY; CDR2 reads SAAADI. CDR3 sequence reads: CASSELRATNEKLFF. CDR3 bases: TGCGCCAGCAGTGAGTTGAGGGCAACTAATGAAAAACTGTTTTTT.

This sequence joins TRBV4-1 and TRBJ1-2, with 10 bases fitting TRBD1. After removal of 0 bases from V and 3 bases from J, the junction contained 4 bases not matched to a gene. Germline CDR1 reads MGHRA; CDR2 reads YSYEKL. The CDR3 runs to 16 residues. Here the CDR3 reads CASSQDGGQGYYGYTF. CDR3 in DNA: TGCGCCAGCAGCCAAGATGGGGGACAGGGGTACTATGGCTACACCTTC.

In this sample, this clone turned up once. This chain joins TRBV5-1 and TRBJ1-1, with D hard to call. The CDR3 extends over 13 amino acids. Deletions cut 5 bases from V and 0 bases from J, with 8 bases between. Germline V gives CDR1 SGHRS, CDR2 YFSETQ. For the CDR3, the DNA is TGCGCCAGCAGACGTGCTTTGAACACTGAAGCTTTCTTT. Amino acid sequence: CASRRALNTEAFF.

This clone was seen just once. The CDR3, as DNA: TGTGCCAGCAGCCCCTATCGGACAGGGGTTGTGCAGTTCTTC. Encoded protein: CASSPYRTGVVQFF. V usage is TRBV7-2 and J usage is TRBJ2-1; 9 bases align to TRBD1. From germline, CDR1 is SGHTA and CDR2 FQGNSA. CDR3 length equals 14 residues. V was pared by 5 bases and J by 12 bases, with 11 bases of the junction left unmatched.

The chain carries TRBV7-9 and TRBJ2-5, with a tentative D call TRBD2 (5 bases). The CDR3 covers 13 residues. Germline CDR1 is SEHNR and CDR2 is FQNEAQ (reference sequence). The V end lost 7 bases, the J end lost 2 bases, and 11 bases lay between the germline ends. The CDR3 region is CASNLLEQETQYF. Written as DNA, the CDR3 is TGTGCCAGCAACCTACTAGAGCAAGAGACCCAGTACTTC. The full variable domain, its missing parts supplied by reference TRBV7-9 and TRBJ2-5, is DTGVSQNPRHKITKRGQNVTFRCDPISEHNRLYWYRQTLGQGPEFLTYFQNEAQLEKSRLLSDRFSAERPKGSFSTLEIQRTEQGDSAMYLCASNLLEQETQYFGPGTRLLVL.

The chain joins TRBV9 to TRBJ1-2, with unresolved D. CDR1 is SGDLS, CDR2 YYNGEE, per germline. The CDR3 consists of 15 residues. The V end lost 4 bases, the J end lost 3 bases, and 16 bases lay between the germline ends. DNA of the CDR3: TGTGCCAGCAGCCCCATAGCCGATCCATACTATGGCTACACCTTC. Its protein is CASSPIADPYYGYTF.

The genes are TRBV6-1 and TRBJ2-3; D gene ambiguous. Germline loops: CDR1 MNHNS, CDR2 SASEGT. The CDR3 has 11 amino acids. V was shortened by 6 bases and J by 2 bases, with 3 bases between the two germline ends. CDR3 sequence: CASRYTDTQYF. As DNA, the CDR3 is TGTGCCAGCAGGTACACAGATACGCAGTATTTT.

The V and J genes are TRBV6-4 and TRBJ1-4, with D maybe TRBD1 (6 bases). The germline CDR1 and CDR2 sequences are MRHNA and SNTAGT. This CDR3 comprises 14 residues. V lost 6 bases, J lost 4 bases, and 12 bases lay in between. CDR3 protein: CASSPEDSNEKLFF. Written as DNA, the CDR3 is TGTGCCAGCAGCCCAGAGGACAGTAATGAAAAACTGTTTTTT.

V usage is TRBV5-1 and J usage is TRBJ1-1; 9 positions agree with TRBD1. Germline V gene sequence: CDR1 SGHRS, CDR2 YFSETQ. CDR3 length: 15 amino acids. V lost 0 bases and J lost 5; bases outside the gene matches: 5. The CDR3 reads CASSLGGTGRTEAFF. CDR3 bases: TGCGCCAGCAGCTTGGGGGGGACAGGGAGGACTGAAGCTTTCTTT.

This chain connects TRBV11-3 to TRBJ2-5; possibly TRBD2 for D (6 bases). The CDR3 runs to 14 residues. The V gene's germline CDR1 is SGHNT and CDR2 YENEEA. V was shortened by 6 bases and J by 1 base, with 12 bases between the two germline ends. For the CDR3, the DNA is TGTGCCAGCAGTCCAGGAGGGTTCCAAGAGACCCAGTACTTC. Encoded protein: CASSPGGFQETQYF.

As to this clone: Other DNA sequences from this sample encode an identical CDR3 as well. The chain combines TRBV6-1 with TRBJ1-5; no definite D call. The CDR3 consists of 12 residues. Looked up from germline, CDR1 is MNHNS and CDR2 is SASEGT. Trimming left V 1 base short and J 6 bases short, with 4 bases between. The CDR3 sequence is CASSEGFQPQHF. CDR3 nucleotides: TGTGCCAGCAGTGAAGGGTTTCAGCCCCAGCATTTT.